The entry below describes one TCR beta chain. These data come from a study of cytomegalovirus exposure and HLA in healthy donors. CDR1 SGHRS and CDR2 YFSETQ come from the germline V gene. The CDR3 consists of 13 residues. V was cut by 7 bases and J by 10 bases, with 20 bases left in between. The PCR ran on 60 Vbeta and 13 Jbeta primers. Some clones are missing from TCRdb's copy, which holds only in-frame ones; the method was immunoSEQ multiplex PCR. The data hold approximately 140,000 clones, with roughly 80% observed a single time. Sequencing was performed on PBMCs. The chain recombines TRBV5-1 with TRBJ1-1, with TRBD1 as a possible D gene (6 bases). The sequence was collected from a man aged 35 to 55 in good health and CMV-seronegative. CDR3 residues: CASAPLGGPGAFF. CDR3 coding DNA: TGCGCCAGCGCCCCCCTGGGGGGGCCGGGAGCTTTCTTT.